This T cell receptor (beta chain) was sequenced for a study of OX40 agonist ivuxolimab in advanced cancers. Background on the study: The study enrolled dose-escalation patients with hepatocellular carcinoma, melanoma, renal cell or head and neck cancer.

This clone has only a few counts. From germline, CDR1 is SGHNT and CDR2 YYREEE (reference sequence). There are 15 residues in the CDR3. Between the trimmed V and J ends, which lost 4 bases and 1 base, there was a span of 14 bases. Some clones are missing from TCRdb's copy, which holds only in-frame ones; the method was immunoSEQ multiplex PCR. Seen here are about 79,000 clones, about 90% observed once, and the top ten hold 0.5% to 0.55%. The receptor was isolated from an adult with an advanced solid tumor such as melanoma, head and neck, liver or kidney cancer. The chain recombines TRBV5-4 with TRBJ1-1, with D tentatively TRBD1 (6 bases). This specimen was CD4+ or CD8+ T cells sorted from blood, taken in a trial of the OX40 agonist ivuxolimab. The DNA for the CDR3 is TGTGCCAGCAGCCCGGGCTGGGGGCAGAACACTGAAGCTTTCTTT. Its translation: CASSPGWGQNTEAFF. Filled out from reference TRBV5-4 and TRBJ1-1, the complete variable domain reads ETGVTQSPTHLIKTRGQQVTLRCSSQSGHNTVSWYQQALGQGPQFIFQYYREEENGRGNFPPRFSGLQFPNYSSELNVNALELDDSALYLCASSPGWGQNTEAFFGQGTRLTVV.